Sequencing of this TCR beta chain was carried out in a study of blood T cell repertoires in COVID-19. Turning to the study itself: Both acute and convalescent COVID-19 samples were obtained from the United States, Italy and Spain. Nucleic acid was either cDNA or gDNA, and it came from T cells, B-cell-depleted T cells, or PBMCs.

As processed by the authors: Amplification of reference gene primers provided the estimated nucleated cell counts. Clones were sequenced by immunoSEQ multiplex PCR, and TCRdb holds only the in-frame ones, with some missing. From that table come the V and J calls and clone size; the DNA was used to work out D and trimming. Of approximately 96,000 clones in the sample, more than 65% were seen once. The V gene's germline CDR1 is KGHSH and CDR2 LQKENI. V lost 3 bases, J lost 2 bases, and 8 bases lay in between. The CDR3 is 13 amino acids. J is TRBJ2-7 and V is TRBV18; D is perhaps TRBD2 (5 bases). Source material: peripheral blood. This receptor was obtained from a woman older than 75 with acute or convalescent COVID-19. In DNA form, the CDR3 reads TGTGCCAGCTCACCGGGAGCAACCTACGAGCAGTACGTC. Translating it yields CASSPGATYEQYV.